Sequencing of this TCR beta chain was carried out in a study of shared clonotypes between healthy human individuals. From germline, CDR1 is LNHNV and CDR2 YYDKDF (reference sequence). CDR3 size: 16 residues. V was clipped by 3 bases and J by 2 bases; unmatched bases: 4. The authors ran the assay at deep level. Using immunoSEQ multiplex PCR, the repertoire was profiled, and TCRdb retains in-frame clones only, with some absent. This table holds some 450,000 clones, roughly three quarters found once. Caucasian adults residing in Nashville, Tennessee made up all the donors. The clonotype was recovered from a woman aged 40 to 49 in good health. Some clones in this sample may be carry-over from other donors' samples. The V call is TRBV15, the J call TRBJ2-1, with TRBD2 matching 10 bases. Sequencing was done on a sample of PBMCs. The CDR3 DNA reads TGTGCCACCAGCAGGGACGGGACTAGCGCCTACAATGAGCAGTTCTTC. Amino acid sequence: CATSRDGTSAYNEQFF.